Presented here are 13 T cell receptor beta chains from one specimen sequenced in a study of T cells in Graves' hyperthyroidism and ophthalmopathy. Using RNA transcripts as the source, TCR beta CDR3 regions were amplified. Carried out on the TCR CDR3, a first-round RT-PCR used the HTBI primer set. One entry per CDR3 protein, called by TCRdb with MiXCR from the multiplex PCR reads. The table lists about 560,000 distinct CDR3 sequences, over 15% of them singletons. Specimen: blood. The receptors here all came from a woman aged 18-29 years with Graves' hyperthyroidism.

This clonotype was picked up many times. This chain connects TRBV7-2 to TRBJ1-2; 7 bases are shared with TRBD1. The germline V gene encodes CDR1 SGHTA and CDR2 FQGNSA. The CDR3 contains 13 residues. Trimming removed 5 bases from V and 9 bases from J; junction bases left unmatched: 9. CDR3 DNA sequence: TGTGCCAGCAGCCTGACAGGGCTATTGAGCTACACCTTC. Translation gives CASSLTGLLSYTF. Full variable domain (outside the CDR3, taken from reference TRBV7-2 and TRBJ1-2): GAGVSQSPSNKVTEKGKDVELRCDPISGHTALYWYRQSLGQGLEFLIYFQGNSAPDKSGLPSDRFSAERTGGSVSTLTIQRTQQEDSAVYLCASSLTGLLSYTFGSGTRLTVV.

This clonotype was detected many times. The rearrangement links TRBV5-1 to TRBJ2-5, with TRBD1 matching over 9 bases. Trimming cost V 2 bases and J 5 bases; bases outside gene matches: 7. This CDR3 region has 15 residues. The germline CDR1 and CDR2 sequences are SGHRS and YFSETQ. CDR3: CASSLVQGARETQYF. As DNA, the CDR3 is TGCGCCAGCAGCTTAGTACAGGGGGCCCGGGAGACCCAGTACTTC.

This clonotype came up many times. The chain employs TRBV12-3 or TRBV12-4 and TRBJ1-5; TRBD1 might be the D (5 bases). This CDR3 spans 14 amino acids. V dropped 3 bases and J dropped 3 bases, with 9 bases sitting between them. The CDR3 loop reads CASSLRGTNQPQHF. CDR3 sequence (DNA): TGTGCCAGCAGTTTGAGGGGAACCAATCAGCCCCAGCATTTT.

J is TRBJ2-1 and V is TRBV30; tentative D call: TRBD2 (5 bases). The CDR3 spans 12 residues. V was cut by 0 bases and J by 9 bases, with 9 bases left in between. The germline V gene encodes CDR1 GTSNPN and CDR2 SVGIG (reference sequence). CDR3 bases: TGTGCCTGGAGTGTAAGGCGGGCTGAGCAGTTCTTC. Its translation: CAWSVRRAEQFF. Combining the CDR3 with reference TRBV30 and TRBJ2-1 gives the whole variable domain SQTIHQWPATLVQPVGSPLSLECTVEGTSNPNLYWYRQAAGRGLQLLFYSVGIGQISSEVPQNLSASRPQDRQFILSSKKLLLSDSGFYLCAWSVRRAEQFFGPGTRLTVL.

This clonotype occurred many times. This chain connects TRBV11-1 to TRBJ2-1; the match to TRBD2 covers 8 bases. Germline values: CDR1 SGHAT, CDR2 FQDESV (reference sequence). The CDR3 is 16 residues long. V lost 8 bases and J lost 9; bases outside the gene matches: 18. The CDR3 coding sequence is TGTGCCAGCGCCAAAACCAGGGCGGGGGGCCGCGGTGAGCAGTTCTTC. It specifies CASAKTRAGGRGEQFF.

This clonotype was counted a few times. The chain combines TRBV28 with TRBJ2-7, with TRBD2 matching over 12 bases. Trimming removed 5 bases from V and 4 bases from J; junction bases left unmatched: 9. This CDR3 is 16 amino acids long. Looked up from germline, CDR1 is MDHEN and CDR2 is SYDVKM. CDR3 sequence (DNA): TGTGCCAGCAGTCCATCGACTAGCGGGAGTATTTACGAGCAGTACTTC. It yields the protein CASSPSTSGSIYEQYF.

This sequence joins TRBV13 and TRBJ1-6, with D uncertain. The V end lost 3 bases, the J end lost 8 bases, and 14 bases lay between the germline ends. Germline CDR1 and CDR2: PRHDT and FYEKMQ (reference sequence). CDR3 size: 15 residues. The CDR3 region is CASSFSSTPYSPLHF. The CDR3 nucleotides read TGTGCCAGCAGCTTCTCTTCGACTCCATATTCACCCCTCCACTTT.

This clonotype was recorded at least ten times. The chain joins TRBV20-1 to TRBJ2-7, with a tentative D call TRBD1 (6 bases). The CDR3 contains 13 residues. Trimming took 3 bases from V and 1 from J, leaving 10 bases between them. Germline loops: CDR1 DFQATT, CDR2 SNEGSKA (reference sequence). In DNA, the CDR3 is TGCAGTGCTAGTAAGGACAGTTCCTACGAGCAGTACTTC. Translating it yields CSASKDSSYEQYF.

The chain joins TRBV7-9 to TRBJ2-7; the D gene is possibly TRBD2 (6 bases). The CDR3 has 14 amino acids. Germline V gene data show CDR1 as SEHNR and CDR2 as FQNEAQ (reference sequence). Trimming removed 4 bases at V and 6 bases at J, with 16 bases between. CDR3 in amino acids: CASSSAGRGIEQYF. DNA for the CDR3: TGTGCCAGCAGCTCCGCCGGCCGGGGGATCGAGCAGTACTTC.

There are a few counts of this clonotype. The chain combines TRBV19 with TRBJ2-3; D perhaps matches TRBD1 (5 bases). Trimming removed 0 bases from V and 5 bases from J, with 6 bases in between. The CDR3 length is 13 residues. Germline CDR1 and CDR2: LNHDA and SQIVND (reference sequence). CDR3 residues: CASSIDGQDTQYF. CDR3 bases: TGTGCCAGTAGTATAGATGGACAAGATACGCAGTATTTT.

This clonotype was recorded many times. The chain carries TRBV7-3 and TRBJ2-7; TRBD2 matches 11 bases. J gave up 1 base and V 5 bases, and 16 bases lay outside the gene matches. The CDR3 extends over 19 amino acids. Per the germline V gene, CDR1 is SGHTA and CDR2 is FQGTGA. CDR3 bases: TGTGCCAGCAGCCTGTCCCCGGGTAGCGGGGGGGCAGGGTCCTACGAGCAGTACTTC. It specifies CASSLSPGSGGAGSYEQYF.

In its sample, this clonotype was seen many times. The rearrangement uses TRBV7-2 and TRBJ2-7, with TRBD2 matching 7 bases. Germline CDR1 reads SGHTA; CDR2 reads FQGNSA. The CDR3 runs 15 residues. J lost 2 bases, V lost 5 bases, and 9 bases had no gene match. This CDR3 is CASSRIAGFTYEQYF. The CDR3 DNA reads TGTGCCAGCAGCCGAATAGCGGGTTTTACCTACGAGCAGTACTTC. The whole variable domain, filled in from reference TRBV7-2 and TRBJ2-7, reads GAGVSQSPSNKVTEKGKDVELRCDPISGHTALYWYRQSLGQGLEFLIYFQGNSAPDKSGLPSDRFSAERTGGSVSTLTIQRTQQEDSAVYLCASSRIAGFTYEQYFGPGTRLTVT.

This chain uses TRBV28 with TRBJ2-7; D not resolved. The germline V and J ends were trimmed by 3 bases and 5 bases, with 17 bases remaining between them. Germline CDR1 and CDR2: MDHEN and SYDVKM. The CDR3 loop spans 15 amino acids. CDR3 sequence (DNA): TGTGCCAGCAGTTTCGCCCCTCAACTCGGCAACGAGCAGTACTTC. This sequence encodes CASSFAPQLGNEQYF.